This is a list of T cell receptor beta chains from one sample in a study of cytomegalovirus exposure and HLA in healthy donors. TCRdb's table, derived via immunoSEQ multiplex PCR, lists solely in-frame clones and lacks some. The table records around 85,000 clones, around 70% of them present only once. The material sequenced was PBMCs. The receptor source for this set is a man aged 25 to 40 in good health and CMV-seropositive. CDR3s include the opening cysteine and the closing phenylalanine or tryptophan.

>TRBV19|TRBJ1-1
CASRKPGQGPVAEAFF
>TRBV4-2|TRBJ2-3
CASSQHASQRGGTDTQYF
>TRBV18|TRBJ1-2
CASSPGTGNDGYTF
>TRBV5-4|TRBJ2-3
CASSLVGGAADTQYF
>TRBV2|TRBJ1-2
CASKGADYGYTF
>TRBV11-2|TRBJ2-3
CASSAGPGGANTQYF
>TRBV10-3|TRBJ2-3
CAISGAGGPTDTQYF
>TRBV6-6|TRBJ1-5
CASSWGQQQPQHF
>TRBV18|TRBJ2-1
CASSGTGNGNEQFF
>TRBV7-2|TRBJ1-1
CASSFTASTEAFF
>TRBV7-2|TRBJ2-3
CASSLGLAGGRADTQYF
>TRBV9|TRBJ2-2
CASSVVGSGELFF
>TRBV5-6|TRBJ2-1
CASSLTGGISHNEQFF
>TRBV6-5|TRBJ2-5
CASSLGLQETQYF
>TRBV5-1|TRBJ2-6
CASTPQAGANVLTF
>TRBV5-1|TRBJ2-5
CASSLRPGAGETQYF
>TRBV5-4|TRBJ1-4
CASRLDMGREKLFF
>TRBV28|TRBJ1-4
CASRWTVSSNEKLFF
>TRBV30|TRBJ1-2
CAWTQGQGHTF
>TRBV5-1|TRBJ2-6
CASSQTVSGANVLTF
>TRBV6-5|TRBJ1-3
CASSARDREGNTIYF
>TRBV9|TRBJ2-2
CASSALPSGSTGELFF
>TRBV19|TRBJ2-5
CASSITGSLPGETQYF
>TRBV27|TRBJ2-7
CASSRQGVYEQYF
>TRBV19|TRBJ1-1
CASSIGGLMNTEAFF
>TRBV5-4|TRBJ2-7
CASSLGLAGGSPSYEQYF
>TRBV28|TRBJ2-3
CASSLLLAGGTSSTDTQYF
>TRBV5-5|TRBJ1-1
CASSLASGTGVAEAFF
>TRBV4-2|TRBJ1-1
CASSQGRQTVTFF
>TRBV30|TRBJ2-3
CAWSYGTDTQYF
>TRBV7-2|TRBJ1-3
CASSWGQGHSGNTIYF
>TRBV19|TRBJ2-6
CASSRAGANVLTF
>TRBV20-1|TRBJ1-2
CSALNENGYTF
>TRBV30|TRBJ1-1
CAWRHMRVGTEAFF
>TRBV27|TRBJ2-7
CASSREQRGTYEQYF
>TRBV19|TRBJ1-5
CASSIPAADSNQPQHF
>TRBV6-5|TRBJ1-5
CASSYSSTNQPQHF
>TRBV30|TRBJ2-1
CAWSPGQGIVNEQFF